This is a list of T cell receptor beta chains from one sample in a study of cytomegalovirus exposure and HLA in healthy donors. Assay: immunoSEQ multiplex PCR; the TCRdb copy retains only in-frame clones and omits some. The repertoire consists of about 92,000 clones, with under 85% occurring once and the leading ten covering about 7%. Material for sequencing was PBMCs. These receptors came from a man aged 45-65 years in good health and CMV-seropositive. Both conserved end residues are part of each CDR3. The order of the fields is CDR3 length, J gene, clone size, V gene, D gene, CDR3 DNA, CDR3 protein. D genes are given only for firm matches. Size tells how often a clone was seen (once, few, many) or the class of an expanded clone, and some rows leave it out.

13 | TRBJ1-1 | once | TRBV15 | TRBD1 | TGTGCCACCAGCCAGACAGGGCGGCCTGAAGCTTTCTTT | CATSQTGRPEAFF
16 | TRBJ1-6 | NA | TRBV14 | TRBD1 | TGTGCCAGCAGCCAACTAGGACAGGGAGAGGATTCACCCCTCCACTTT | CASSQLGQGEDSPLHF
13 | TRBJ2-7 | NA | TRBV28 | NA | TGTGCCAGCAGTCCCGGGAACCAAAACGAGCAGTACTTC | CASSPGNQNEQYF
16 | TRBJ1-4 | once | TRBV7-9 | NA | TGTGCCAGCAGCCTCACAGGTGGGACAACTAATGAAAAACTGTTTTTT | CASSLTGGTTNEKLFF
13 | TRBJ1-2 | once | TRBV6-4 | TRBD1 | TGTGCCAGCGGAGGGACAGGGGGCCAGGGCTACACCTTC | CASGGTGGQGYTF
15 | TRBJ2-7 | NA | TRBV9 | TRBD2 | TGTGCCAGCAGCACAGCTAGCGGGGCTGCTTACGAGCAGTACTTC | CASSTASGAAYEQYF
13 | TRBJ1-5 | NA | TRBV18 | NA | TGTGCCAGCTCTCGGGGGGGGGCTCAGCCCCAGCATTTT | CASSRGGAQPQHF
12 | TRBJ1-4 | NA | TRBV2 | NA | TGTGCCAGCAGTGAAAGGGGAGAAAAACTGTTTTTT | CASSERGEKLFF
17 | TRBJ2-4 | NA | TRBV4-3 | NA | TGCGCCAGCAGCCAAGAAGGTCTAGCGATGGCCAAAAACATTCAGTACTTC | CASSQEGLAMAKNIQYF
16 | TRBJ2-1 | NA | TRBV30 | TRBD2 | TGTGCCTGGAGTCCCCCCACTAGCGGGGGGTTCGATGAGCAGTTCTTC | CAWSPPTSGGFDEQFF
15 | TRBJ2-2 | NA | TRBV14 | NA | TGTGCCAGCAGCCTGGGTAAACAGGTCACCGGGGAGCTGTTTTTT | CASSLGKQVTGELFF
16 | TRBJ2-5 | once | TRBV18 | TRBD1 | TGTGCCAGCTCACCGTTTATGGGACAGGGGACCGAGACCCAGTACTTC | CASSPFMGQGTETQYF
14 | TRBJ1-2 | NA | TRBV7-2 | TRBD1 | TGTGCCAGCAGGTCGACAGGGGGCGCATATGGCTACACCTTC | CASRSTGGAYGYTF
17 | TRBJ2-5 | once | TRBV5-3 | TRBD2 | TGTGCCAGAAACGGGTCAGCGGGGGAGGGATACCAAGAGACCCAGTACTTC | CARNGSAGEGYQETQYF
12 | TRBJ2-3 | NA | TRBV5-1 | NA | TGCGCCAGCAGTTTGAACGGGGATACGCAGTATTTT | CASSLNGDTQYF
15 | TRBJ2-7 | few | TRBV7-2 | NA | TGTGCCAGCAGCTTAAATAGGGCAGTAGCGGACGAGCAGTACTTC | CASSLNRAVADEQYF
16 | TRBJ2-2 | NA | TRBV4-1 | TRBD1 | TGCGCCAGCAGACCCGGACAGGGCCGGAGCACCGGGGAGCTGTTTTTT | CASRPGQGRSTGELFF
12 | TRBJ1-2 | NA | TRBV7-9 | NA | TGTGCCAGCAGCTTAGAGGAGTATGGCTACACCTTC | CASSLEEYGYTF
14 | TRBJ2-7 | NA | TRBV30 | TRBD2 | TGTGCCTGGAGTGTCGGGGGGGCCTCCTACGAGCAGTACTTC | CAWSVGGASYEQYF
11 | TRBJ1-1 | NA | TRBV10-3 | NA | TGTGCCATCAGCGCAGGGTCTGAAGCTTTCTTT | CAISAGSEAFF
15 | TRBJ2-3 | NA | TRBV27 | NA | TGTGCCAGCAGTGACTTAGCGGATTCCACAGATACGCAGTATTTT | CASSDLADSTDTQYF
13 | TRBJ1-2 | NA | TRBV28 | NA | TGTGCCAGCAGTTCTGGGGCGTCCTACGGCTACCCCTTC | CASSSGASYGYPF
14 | TRBJ1-1 | NA | TRBV9 | NA | TGTGCCAGCAGCCCTCGACATATGAACACTGAAGCTTTCTTT | CASSPRHMNTEAFF
13 | TRBJ1-2 | once | TRBV4-3 | NA | TGCGCCAGCAGCCAAGGGCCAGGGGAAGGCTACACCTTC | CASSQGPGEGYTF
15 | TRBJ1-2 | few | TRBV30 | TRBD1 | TGTGCCTGGAGTGTTGGCAGGGGGCTTGTCTATGGCTACACCTTC | CAWSVGRGLVYGYTF
17 | TRBJ1-6 | NA | TRBV18 | TRBD1 | TGTGCCAGCTCACCAAAAGATTGGGACAGCTTGAATTCACCCCTCCACTTT | CASSPKDWDSLNSPLHF
14 | TRBJ2-5 | NA | TRBV2 | TRBD1 | TGTGCCAGCAGTCCGGGACAGGGAAGAGAGACCCAGTACTTC | CASSPGQGRETQYF
14 | TRBJ2-3 | NA | TRBV6-5 | NA | TGTGCCACCGCAGGACGACAGGAGTATGGTACGCAGTATTTT | CATAGRQEYGTQYF
15 | TRBJ2-7 | NA | TRBV14 | NA | TGTGCCAGCAGCGACCGGGGGGCTCCCACCGACGAGCAGTACTTC | CASSDRGAPTDEQYF
13 | TRBJ1-4 | NA | TRBV5-1 | NA | TGCGCCAGCAGCACGGGTAACAATGAAAAACTGTTTTTT | CASSTGNNEKLFF
14 | TRBJ2-7 | NA | TRBV11-2 | NA | TGTGCCAGCAGCCCTACAGACAGAGCCTACGAGCAGTACTTC | CASSPTDRAYEQYF
13 | TRBJ1-1 | few | TRBV6-1 | NA | TGTGCCAGCAGTGAGGCAGTGAACACTGAAGCTTTCTTT | CASSEAVNTEAFF
16 | TRBJ2-6 | NA | TRBV13 | NA | TGTGCCAGCAGCTTCTTCGTTGTCTCTGGGGCCAACGTCCTGACTTTC | CASSFFVVSGANVLTF
14 | TRBJ1-6 | NA | TRBV11-2 | TRBD1 | TGTGCCAGCAGCTTAGTAGAGACAGGGGTACCCCTCCACTTT | CASSLVETGVPLHF
13 | TRBJ2-1 | NA | TRBV13 | NA | TGTGCCAGCAGCTTAGCTGTCCAGCGTGTTCAGTTCTTC | CASSLAVQRVQFF
16 | TRBJ1-5 | NA | TRBV18 | NA | TGTGCCAGCTCAGCCCCTGGACAGAGTAACAATCAGCCCCAGCATTTT | CASSAPGQSNNQPQHF
12 | TRBJ2-7 | NA | TRBV6-1 | NA | TGTGCCAGCAGCCTACCCCCGTACGAGCAGTACTTC | CASSLPPYEQYF
11 | TRBJ2-5 | NA | TRBV5-1 | NA | TGCGCCAGCAAGCTTAAGGAGACCCAGTACTTC | CASKLKETQYF
16 | TRBJ1-1 | once | TRBV6-4 | NA | TGTGCCAGTCACCTCCGGGACACCGCGATGAACACTGAAGCTTTCTTT | CASHLRDTAMNTEAFF
14 | TRBJ1-4 | NA | TRBV29-1 | NA | TGCAGCGTTGAAGAGTGGAGGGGAAGCGAAAAACTGTTTTTT | CSVEEWRGSEKLFF
14 | TRBJ1-4 | NA | TRBV7-2 | NA | TGTGCCAGCAGCCAAGGGGGGGGGCAAGCAAAACTGTTTTTT | CASSQGGGQAKLFF
12 | TRBJ2-7 | few | TRBV19 | TRBD2 | TGTGCCAGTAGTGATAGCGGGGTCGAGCAGTACTTC | CASSDSGVEQYF
15 | TRBJ2-7 | NA | TRBV11-2 | NA | TGTGCCAGCAGGTCCTCCTATGACGGGAACTACGAGCAGTACTTC | CASRSSYDGNYEQYF
15 | TRBJ2-7 | NA | TRBV4-3 | NA | TGCGCCAGCAGCCAAGATTGGGCTGAAAGCTACGAGCAGTACTTC | CASSQDWAESYEQYF